Sequencing of this T cell receptor (beta chain) was carried out in a study of T cells in Graves' hyperthyroidism and ophthalmopathy. V lost 0 bases and J lost 4; bases outside the gene matches: 4. This CDR3 has 15 amino acids. Germline V lookup: CDR1 LGHDT, CDR2 YNNKEL (reference sequence). The sample holds many counts of this clonotype. Researchers amplified the TCR beta CDR3 regions from RNA transcripts. In the first-round RT-PCR of the TCR CDR3, the HTBI primer set was used. TCRdb reprocessed the multiplex PCR reads via MiXCR and lists one record per CDR3 protein. The sample carries 250,000 to 300,000 distinct CDR3 sequences, roughly 15% recorded once. Over 9 ml of fresh peripheral blood supplied the PBMCs.

The chain couples TRBV3-1 to TRBJ2-3; 7 nucleotides align to TRBD1. The source material was blood. The TCR was taken from a woman aged 25 to 39 with Graves' hyperthyroidism that later progressed to Graves' ophthalmopathy. The CDR3 sequence: CASSQDETGSDTQYF. CDR3 coding DNA: TGTGCCAGCAGCCAAGACGAGACAGGGTCAGATACGCAGTATTTT.